This T cell receptor (beta chain) was documented in a study of blood T cell repertoires in COVID-19 (TCRdb year 2020). For context, the study as a whole: The collaborator samples originated in the United States, Italy and Spain and spanned the acute and convalescent phases of COVID-19. Deeply sampled blood TCRbeta repertoires from subjects exposed to, actively infected with, or recovered from COVID-19 were included in the dataset. The prospective study material was composed of cDNA or gDNA derived from T cells, B-cell-depleted T cells, or PBMCs. Where available, HLA class I and class II types were taken from metadata supplied by the sample provider and were not determined by assay-based typing. The repertoires were made available in a free public database intended to serve as a resource for research on the immune response to SARS-CoV-2. Sample metadata almost always included a de-identified subject ID, COVID-19 status, age in years and sex. Samples were obtained from the ongoing ImmuneRACE study (first 160 participants) and from over a thousand subjects provided by 6 global collaborators. What the work shows at the level of the full study, not this receptor alone: Clinical and demographic metadata were provided uncurated, with the amount varying by source and participant.

The collaborating institutions used their own protocols to collect whole blood in K2EDTA tubes. Collaborator samples were shipped for TCRbeta analysis as frozen whole blood, isolated PBMCs, or DNA extracted from either sample type. Concerning this clone itself: This clone's antigen is unknown. Qualities for individual bases were not recorded, and no much larger clone is one base off.

Trimming leaves V shorter by 3 bases and J shorter by 5 bases, with the junction holding 8 bases beyond the gene matches. Sequences SGDLS (CDR1) and YYNGEE (CDR2) are obtained from the germline V gene. Reading from cysteine to phenylalanine, the CDR3 counts 14 amino acids. Left in the record is the CDR3 DNA by itself, 42 bases read in frame from the first base. The immunoSEQ Assay, a bias-controlled multiplex PCR, was used to amplify TCRbeta CDR3 regions from genomic DNA. Turning to the authors' computational methods: Nucleated cell counts per sample were estimated from amplification of reference gene primers within the assay. To quantify the absolute abundance of each unique TCRbeta CDR3 rearrangement, sequence reads were collapsed and filtered. For each sample, productive Simpson clonality was calculated as the square root of Simpson's diversity index across productive rearrangements. TCRdb obtained this table from immuneACCESS and retained in-frame rearrangements with V and J assigned. These tables miss some clones; where compared with another copy, unresolved V genes account for less than half of the shortfall, and the remainder is unexplained. That table supplies the V and J calls and clone size; D and trimming were determined from the DNA. Recorded for this sample are around 300,000 clones; 70% to 90% of them occurred a single time. The ten most abundant clones make up 8% to 13% of the sample.

The sample comprised peripheral blood. The receptor chain draws on TRBV9 and TRBJ2-7, with 7 middle bases fitting TRBD2. The TCR comes from a woman aged 70-85 years with acute or convalescent COVID-19. The nucleotide sequence is TGTGCCAGCAGCGCCCGGGGGGATCTCAACGAGCAGTACTTC. This is translated as CASSARGDLNEQYF. The full variable domain, completed from the reference TRBV9 and TRBJ2-7 proteins outside the CDR3, reads DSGVTQTPKHLITATGQRVTLRCSPRSGDLSVYWYQQSLDQGLQFLIQYYNGEERAKGNILERFSAQQFPDLHSELNLSSLELGDSALYFCASSARGDLNEQYFGPGTRLTVT.